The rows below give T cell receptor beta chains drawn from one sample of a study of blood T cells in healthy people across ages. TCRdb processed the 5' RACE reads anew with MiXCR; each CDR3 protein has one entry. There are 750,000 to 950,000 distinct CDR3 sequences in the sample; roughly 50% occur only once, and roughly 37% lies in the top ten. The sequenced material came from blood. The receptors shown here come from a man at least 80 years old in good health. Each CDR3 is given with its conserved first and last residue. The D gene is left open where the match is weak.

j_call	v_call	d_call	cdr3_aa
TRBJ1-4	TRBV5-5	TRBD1	CASSSPGQGAGEKLFF
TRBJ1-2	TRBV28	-	CASSFLGLGYGYTF
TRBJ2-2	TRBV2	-	CASKIRADTGELFF
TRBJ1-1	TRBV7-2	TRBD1	CASSLAGGDYTEAFF
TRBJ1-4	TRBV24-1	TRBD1	CATSDSRQGNEKLFF
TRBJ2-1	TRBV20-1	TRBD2	CSARDGASGSDEQFF
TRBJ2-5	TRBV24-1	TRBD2	CATSDFGSGRASQETQYF
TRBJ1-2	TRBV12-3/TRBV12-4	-	CASRPDGIYGYTF
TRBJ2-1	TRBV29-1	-	CSVDKGLYNEQFF
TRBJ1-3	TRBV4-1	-	CASSQAPYSGNTIYF
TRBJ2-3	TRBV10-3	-	CAISEPTRRYAYF
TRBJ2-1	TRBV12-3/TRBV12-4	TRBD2	CASASGTSGWVYNEQFF
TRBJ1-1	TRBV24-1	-	CATSDSKGLNTEAFF
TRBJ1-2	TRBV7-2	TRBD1	CASSLGGTAFYGYTF
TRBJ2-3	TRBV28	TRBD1	CASIFRTGADTQYF
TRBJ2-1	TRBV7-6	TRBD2	CASSLSWTSGSRDEQFF
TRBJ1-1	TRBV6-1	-	CASRASLNTEAFF
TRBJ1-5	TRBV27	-	CASSSQGRGDQPQHF
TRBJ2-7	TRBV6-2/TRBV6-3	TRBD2	CASSLLAGAPFETFF
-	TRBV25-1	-	CASSEVGAGYEQYF
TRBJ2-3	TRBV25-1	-	CASSHPWTDTQYF
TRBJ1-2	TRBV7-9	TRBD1	CASSLASTGGAPNYGYTF